A single sample gave rise to the 2 T cell receptor beta chains below, sequenced in a study of shared clonotypes between healthy human individuals. Profiled with immunoSEQ multiplex PCR; TCRdb holds only in-frame clones, not every one. The sample carries 2 million to 2.5 million clones, roughly 92% recorded once. Sequencing was performed on naive CD4+ T cells from PBMCs. Subset denoted: CD45RA+ positively selected. The receptors derive from a man between 18 and 29 years old in good health. Some clones in this sample may be carry-over from other donors' samples.

This chain connects TRBV7-6 to TRBJ2-2; D perhaps matches TRBD1 (6 bases). Per the germline V gene, CDR1 is SGHVS and CDR2 is FNYEAQ. V was clipped by 1 base and J by 4 bases, with 13 bases between them. This CDR3 has 16 amino acids. The CDR3 DNA follows: TGTGCCAGCAGCTTAGGGACAGCCCCGAGCACCGGGGAGCTGTTTTTT. This codes for CASSLGTAPSTGELFF.

The chain combines TRBV2 with TRBJ1-3, with D perhaps TRBD1 (5 bases). Germline V gene lookup returns CDR1 SNHLY and CDR2 FYNNEI. Between the trimmed V and J ends, which lost 4 bases and 0 bases, there was a span of 10 bases. The CDR3 has 15 amino acids. CDR3 region: CASSGQTFSGNTIYF. In DNA, the CDR3 is TGTGCCAGCAGTGGACAGACCTTCTCTGGAAACACCATATATTTT.